This T cell receptor beta chain was profiled in a study of spatial heterogeneity in lung cancer (dated by TCRdb to the late 2010s). Background on the whole study: Beta-chain transcripts were consistently detected in greater numbers than alpha-chain transcripts, which likely reflects a higher abundance of beta-chain transcripts. At surgery, both alpha and beta chains were TCR-sequenced in 200 to 250 tumor regions, some 64 matched nontumor lung samples and some 56 PBMC samples. Nonsynonymous mutation counts, determined by whole-exome sequencing of tumor tissue, were related to TCR repertoire features. In the raw uncorrected reads, each unique combination of TCR and UMI appeared on average more than ten times. TCR alpha and beta repertoires were quantitatively compared across multiple tumor regions, matched nontumor lung and blood in non-small cell lung cancer. Summary of the overall study and its limitations: Confirming at a functional level the hypothesis that regional TCRs recognize regional mutations was considered to require additional single-cell paired TCR alpha and beta sequencing. Ubiquitous expanded tumor TCRs showed up in blood more often at tumor resection than at routine follow-up.

According to the study, the label for this sample's time point signals: sample taken at primary tumor resection. Samples were obtained from approximately 72 patients with early-stage, untreated non-small cell lung cancer from the lung TRACERx cohort. For TCR sequencing, whole RNA was extracted from tumor and nontumor lung tissue, or from cryopreserved PBMC samples, and no cell sorting was done. Only patients for whom sufficient RNA was available from at least two tumor regions were selected for TCR sequencing. Libraries were made using 5' RACE. Sequenced on a NextSeq 500. In the TCR library protocol, a unique molecular identifier was attached to each TCR cDNA molecule so that PCR and sequencing errors could be corrected. The authors processed their data as follows. Decombinator tools were used for TCR identification, UMI-based error correction and CDR3 extraction. Expanded TCRs were defined as those above a frequency of 2 per 1,000, corresponding to the top 1% of the tumor frequency distribution. Renyi diversity was calculated using the R vegan package after each repertoire was subsampled 100 times to 5,000 TCRs. CDR3 similarity networks were constructed using string-kernel similarity of amino acid triplets, with links drawn between CDR3s whose pairwise similarity was above 0.82. TCRdb reanalyzed the raw reads on its own, using fastp at Q25 for trimming and MiXCR for clone calling, and kept in-frame beta chains. For every CDR3 protein sequence, its rows merge into one entry that carries the most common genes and DNA. Clone size and V and J calls follow TCRdb, not the original study. The sample table shows more than 80,000 distinct CDR3 sequences, and approximately 12% are seen once. In total, the top ten clones hold roughly 39% of the sample.

Via the germline V gene (reference sequence), CDR1 is DFQATT and CDR2 SNEGSKA. V ends up 0 bases short and J 5 bases short, with an unmatched junction base count of 4. The CDR3, cysteine through phenylalanine, is 15 amino acids long. The kept DNA is CDR3 alone, 45 bases in frame from the first base. Details on this clonotype: The antigen this receptor binds is unknown. The record has no base qualities; no much larger clone is one base away.

This TCR came from a male donor with early-stage non-small cell lung cancer. The V and J segments used are TRBV20-1 and TRBJ2-2, and 9 junctional nucleotides match TRBD2. The sequencing here drew on PBMCs, taken at surgery. The nucleotide sequence reads as follows: TGCAGTGCTAGAGACGGCGGGAGGGGAACCGGGGAGCTGTTTTTT. Its protein product is CSARDGGRGTGELFF.